This is a list of T cell receptor beta chains from one sample in a study of T-cell reconstitution after alpha-beta-depleted transplantation in children. TCRdb processed the PCR reads anew with MiXCR; each CDR3 protein has one entry. The sample lists a few hundred thousand distinct CDR3 sequences, 25% to 30% occurring once. Source: PBMCs, taken before TCRalphabeta/CD19-depleted stem cell transplant. These receptor sequences come from a boy in the first two years of life with Wiskott-Aldrich syndrome, due to receive a stem cell transplant. The CDR3 runs from the conserved cysteine through the conserved F or W. D genes are given only for firm matches. Clone size is given for some rows only: seen once, a few or many times, or a class if the clone is expanded.

>TRBJ1-2|TRBV20-1|NA|NA
CSATPARGFGYTF
TGCAGTGCTACCCCCGCGAGGGGTTTTGGCTACACCTTC
>TRBJ1-5|TRBV18|NA|NA
CASSPQTVPNQPQHF
TGTGCCAGCTCACCTCAAACGGTTCCCAATCAGCCCCAGCATTTT
>TRBJ2-1|TRBV11-2|few|TRBD2
CASSSTSGNNEQFF
TGTGCCAGCAGCTCGACTAGCGGAAACAATGAGCAGTTCTTC
>TRBJ2-4|TRBV5-1|NA|TRBD2
CASSLQGLAGGQKNIQYF
TGCGCCAGCAGCCTCCAAGGACTAGCGGGAGGGCAGAAAAACATTCAGTACTTC
>TRBJ2-7|TRBV6-1|NA|TRBD2
CASRGLAGYEQYF
TGTGCCAGCAGGGGACTAGCGGGATACGAGCAGTACTTC
>TRBJ2-1|TRBV12-3/TRBV12-4|NA|NA
CASSWRSYNEQFF
TGTGCCAGCAGTTGGAGGAGCTACAATGAGCAGTTCTTC
>TRBJ2-3|TRBV5-1|once|NA
CASSLVLGLSVRGTDTQYF
TGCGCCAGCAGCTTGGTATTGGGCTTAAGTGTTCGTGGCACAGATACGCAGTATTTT
>TRBJ2-7|TRBV12-3/TRBV12-4|many|TRBD1
CASSPRQGSYEQYF
TGTGCCAGCAGCCCTAGACAGGGGTCCTACGAGCAGTACTTC
>TRBJ2-5|TRBV14|NA|NA
CASSHDWLETQYF
TGTGCCAGCAGCCACGATTGGTTGGAGACCCAGTACTTC
>TRBJ2-1|TRBV20-1|few|NA
CSARAFNLSYNEQFF
TGCAGTGCTAGAGCTTTTAATCTCTCCTACAATGAGCAGTTCTTC
>TRBJ2-2|TRBV27|NA|NA
CASSLLAGFNTGELFF
TGTGCCAGCAGTTTATTGGCGGGATTTAACACCGGGGAGCTGTTTTTT
>TRBJ1-1|TRBV4-1|NA|NA
CASSRGRIDTEAFF
TGCGCCAGCAGCCGGGGCAGGATAGACACTGAAGCTTTCTTT
>TRBJ2-1|TRBV6-5|NA|TRBD2
CASSYGLAGVSEQFF
TGTGCCAGCAGTTATGGACTAGCGGGAGTCAGTGAGCAGTTCTTC
>TRBJ2-7|TRBV7-2|few|TRBD2
CASSLSGRAYEQYF
TGTGCCAGCAGCTTGAGCGGGAGGGCCTACGAGCAGTACTTC
>TRBJ2-7|TRBV28|few|NA
CASSKTTARWAYEQYF
TGTGCCAGCAGTAAAACGACAGCCCGGTGGGCTTACGAGCAGTACTTC
>TRBJ2-1|TRBV27|NA|NA
CASSLSIRLEQFF
TGTGCCAGCAGTTTATCGATCCGACTAGAGCAGTTCTTC
>TRBJ2-3|TRBV5-1|few|NA
CASRGTGTADTQYF
TGCGCCAGCAGGGGGACGGGAACAGCAGATACGCAGTATTTT
>TRBJ2-3|TRBV28|few|NA
CASSSRLSTDTQYF
TGTGCCAGCAGTTCGAGACTAAGCACAGATACGCAGTATTTT
>TRBJ2-2|TRBV20-1|NA|NA
CSAAGTSNTGELFF
TGCAGTGCTGCCGGGACATCGAACACCGGGGAGCTGTTTTTT
>TRBJ1-6|TRBV6-5|few|TRBD1
CASSSQGGRSPLHF
TGTGCCAGCAGTTCCCAGGGGGGACGGTCACCCCTCCACTTT
>TRBJ2-1|TRBV11-2|NA|NA
CASSLTTYNEQFF
TGTGCCAGCAGCTTAACAACTTACAATGAGCAGTTCTTC
>TRBJ2-3|TRBV20-1|NA|NA
CSARGLPRQPSTDTQYF
TGCAGTGCTAGAGGATTGCCCCGACAGCCTAGCACAGATACGCAGTATTTT
>TRBJ2-2|TRBV12-3/TRBV12-4|NA|TRBD2
CASRTSGRANGELFF
TGTGCCAGCAGAACTAGCGGGAGGGCCAACGGGGAGCTGTTTTTT
>TRBJ2-5|TRBV5-1|NA|TRBD1
CASSPVRGQETQYF
TGCGCCAGCAGCCCGGTCAGGGGGCAAGAGACCCAGTACTTC
>TRBJ2-1|TRBV2|NA|NA
CASLFAGRSNEQFF
TGTGCCAGCCTGTTCGCGGGGAGAAGCAATGAGCAGTTCTTC
>TRBJ2-1|TRBV24-1|NA|NA
CATSDSPPINEQFF
TGTGCCACCAGTGATTCGCCGCCGATTAATGAGCAGTTCTTC
>TRBJ2-3|TRBV28|few|TRBD1
CASSSGQGTGTQYF
TGTGCCAGCAGTTCGGGACAGGGGACAGGTACGCAGTATTTT
>TRBJ2-1|TRBV11-2|NA|TRBD2
CASSFRGTSGRLGNEQFF
TGTGCCAGCAGCTTTAGGGGGACTAGCGGGAGACTTGGCAATGAGCAGTTCTTC
>TRBJ1-2|TRBV12-3/TRBV12-4|NA|NA
CASTGDGSNYGYTF
TGTGCCAGCACCGGGGACGGATCTAACTATGGCTACACCTTC
>TRBJ2-5|TRBV7-8|NA|TRBD1
CASSLGPGQAPLETQYF
TGTGCCAGCAGCTTAGGGCCGGGACAGGCCCCGTTGGAGACCCAGTACTTC
>TRBJ2-2|TRBV2|NA|NA
CASSGLTPGELFF
TGTGCCAGCAGCGGCCTGACCCCCGGGGAGCTGTTTTTT
>TRBJ2-3|TRBV12-3/TRBV12-4|NA|NA
CASSLDGSPTDTQYF
TGTGCCAGCAGTTTAGACGGGTCTCCCACAGATACGCAGTATTTT
>TRBJ1-3|TRBV6-1|few|NA
CASSRLALRGLFAGNTIYF
TGTGCCAGCAGCCGACTTGCGTTAAGGGGTCTATTCGCTGGAAACACCATATATTTT
>TRBJ2-1|TRBV5-1|few|NA
CASSRGFDEQFF
TGCGCCAGCAGCAGAGGGTTCGATGAGCAGTTCTTC
>TRBJ2-1|TRBV9|NA|NA
CASSVAGLAPYNEQFF
TGTGCCAGCAGCGTAGCGGGCCTAGCCCCCTACAATGAGCAGTTCTTC